Listed below are T cell receptor beta chains from one sample, sequenced in a study of T cells after yellow fever vaccination. TCRdb ran MiXCR on the 5' RACE reads and lists one entry per CDR3 protein. This table holds hundreds of thousands of distinct CDR3 sequences, approximately 13% found once. This specimen was PBMCs, taken on the day of the yellow fever booster vaccination. The receptor source for this set is a man under 40 who received the YFV17D yellow fever vaccine. Each CDR3 is given with its conserved first and last residue. Each record gives: J gene, clone size, CDR3 length, V gene, D gene, CDR3 protein, CDR3 DNA. A D gene is named only where the DNA matches it firmly. For some rows the clone size is stated as once, few or many, or as a class when expanded; others skip it.

TRBJ2-5 . 15 TRBV19 . CATPIESLVQETQYF TGTGCCACCCCCATTGAGTCTCTGGTTCAAGAGACCCAGTACTTC
TRBJ1-6 few 15 TRBV28 . CASSTQDRDNSPLHF TGTGCCAGCAGTACACAGGACAGAGACAATTCACCCCTCCACTTT
TRBJ2-2 few 19 TRBV12-3/TRBV12-4 . CASSARQNPRPNITGELFF TGTGCCAGCAGTGCCCGACAGAACCCGAGACCTAACATCACCGGGGAGCTGTTTTTT
TRBJ2-2 few 12 TRBV20-1 . CSATQVTGELFF TGCAGTGCTACCCAAGTGACCGGGGAGCTGTTTTTT
TRBJ2-1 . 15 TRBV29-1 TRBD2 CSAPPGTSGSDEQFF TGCAGCGCTCCGCCCGGGACTAGCGGGAGTGATGAGCAGTTCTTC
TRBJ2-7 few 13 TRBV7-2 . CASSAGGTYEQYF TGTGCCAGCAGCGCAGGAGGAACCTACGAGCAGTACTTC
TRBJ1-5 . 15 TRBV28 . CASSLYLTSNQPQHF TGTGCCAGCAGTTTATACCTAACTAGCAATCAGCCCCAGCATTTT
TRBJ2-7 . 14 TRBV6-5 . CASSSDSFLYEQYF TGTGCCAGCAGTTCCGACAGCTTTCTTTACGAGCAGTACTTC
TRBJ2-7 many 12 TRBV29-1 . CSVGQSSYEQYF TGCAGCGTCGGACAGAGCTCCTACGAGCAGTACTTC
TRBJ2-5 . 15 TRBV4-2 . CASSQDGTTQETQYF TGTGCCAGCAGCCAAGATGGGACGACTCAAGAGACCCAGTACTTC
TRBJ2-3 few 15 TRBV29-1 TRBD2 CSVASSSGARDTQYF TGCAGCGTTGCGTCGTCTAGCGGAGCCCGGGATACGCAGTATTTT
TRBJ2-4 . 14 TRBV4-3 . CASSPRLEKNIQYF TGCGCCAGCAGCCCCCGACTGGAGAAAAACATTCAGTACTTC
TRBJ2-2 . 15 TRBV6-5 . CASSSPHGRRGELFF TGTGCCAGCAGTTCACCACATGGACGGAGGGGGGAGCTGTTTTTT